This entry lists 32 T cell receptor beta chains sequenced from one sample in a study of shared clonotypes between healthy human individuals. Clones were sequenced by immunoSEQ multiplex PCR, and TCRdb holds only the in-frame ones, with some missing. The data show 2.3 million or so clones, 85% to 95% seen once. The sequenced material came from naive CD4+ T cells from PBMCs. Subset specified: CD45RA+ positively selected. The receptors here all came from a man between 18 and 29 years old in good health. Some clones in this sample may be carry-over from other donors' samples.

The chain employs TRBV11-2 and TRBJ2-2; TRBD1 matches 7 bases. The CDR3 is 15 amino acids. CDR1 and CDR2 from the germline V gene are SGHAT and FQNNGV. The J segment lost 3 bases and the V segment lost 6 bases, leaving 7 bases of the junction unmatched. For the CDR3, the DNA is TGTGCCAGCAGTCGGACAGGAGGCGACACCGGGGAGCTGTTTTTT. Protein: CASSRTGGDTGELFF. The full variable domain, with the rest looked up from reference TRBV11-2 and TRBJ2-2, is EAGVAQSPRYKIIEKRQSVAFWCNPISGHATLYWYQQILGQGPKLLIQFQNNGVVDDSQLPKDRFSAERLKGVDSTLKIQPAKLEDSAVYLCASSRTGGDTGELFFGEGSRLTVL.

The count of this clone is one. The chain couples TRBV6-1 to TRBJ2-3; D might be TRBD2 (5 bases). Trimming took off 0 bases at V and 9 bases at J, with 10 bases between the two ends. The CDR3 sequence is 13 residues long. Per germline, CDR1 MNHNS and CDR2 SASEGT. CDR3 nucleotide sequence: TGTGCCAGCAGTGAAGCTCGACGGAGGACGCAGTATTTT. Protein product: CASSEARRRTQYF.

CDR3 region: CASTGGAYEQYF. CDR3 sequence (DNA): TGTGCCAGCACGGGGGGGGCCTACGAGCAGTACTTC. The chain links TRBV6-1 to TRBJ2-7; 8 nucleotides match TRBD2. The CDR3 has 12 residues. V dropped 7 bases and J dropped 2; count of bases not matched to a gene: 1. Germline V gene sequence: CDR1 MNHNS, CDR2 SASEGT.

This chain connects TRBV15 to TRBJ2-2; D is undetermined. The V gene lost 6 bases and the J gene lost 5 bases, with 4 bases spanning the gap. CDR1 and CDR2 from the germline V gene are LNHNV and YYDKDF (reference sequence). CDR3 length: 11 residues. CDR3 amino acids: CATSSTGELFF. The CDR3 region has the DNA TGTGCCACCAGTTCGACCGGGGAGCTGTTTTTT.

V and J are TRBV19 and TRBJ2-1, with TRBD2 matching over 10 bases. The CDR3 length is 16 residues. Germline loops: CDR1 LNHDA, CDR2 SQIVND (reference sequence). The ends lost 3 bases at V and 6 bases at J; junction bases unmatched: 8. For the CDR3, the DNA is TGTGCCAGTAGTATGATAGCGGGAGGCCTCGGCAATGAGCAGTTCTTC. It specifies CASSMIAGGLGNEQFF.

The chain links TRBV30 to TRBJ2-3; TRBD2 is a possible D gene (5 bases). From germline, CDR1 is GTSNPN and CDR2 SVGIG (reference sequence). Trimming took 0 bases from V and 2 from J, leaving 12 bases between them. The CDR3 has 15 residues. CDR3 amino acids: CAWSVIRGNTDTQYF. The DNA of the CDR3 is TGTGCCTGGAGTGTTATCCGGGGTAACACAGATACGCAGTATTTT.

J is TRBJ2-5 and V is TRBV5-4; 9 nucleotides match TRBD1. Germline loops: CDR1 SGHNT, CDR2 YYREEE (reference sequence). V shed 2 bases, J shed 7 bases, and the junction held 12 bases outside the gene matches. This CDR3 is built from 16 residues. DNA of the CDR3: TGTGCCAGCAGCTTTCTTCTGGACAGGGGATCCGGGACCCAGTACTTC. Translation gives CASSFLLDRGSGTQYF.

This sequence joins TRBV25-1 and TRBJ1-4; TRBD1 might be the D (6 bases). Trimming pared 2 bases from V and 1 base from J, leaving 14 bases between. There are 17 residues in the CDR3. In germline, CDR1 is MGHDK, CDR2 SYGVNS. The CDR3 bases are TGTGCCAGCAGTGAACGGTCACAGGGAGGAACTAATGAAAAACTGTTTTTT. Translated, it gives CASSERSQGGTNEKLFF.

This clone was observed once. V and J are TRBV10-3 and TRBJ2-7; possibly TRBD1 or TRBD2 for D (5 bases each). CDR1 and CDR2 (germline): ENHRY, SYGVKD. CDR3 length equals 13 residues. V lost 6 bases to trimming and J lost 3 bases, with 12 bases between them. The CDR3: CAISLGTDYEQYF. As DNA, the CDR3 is TGTGCCATCAGCCTCGGGACCGACTACGAGCAGTACTTC.

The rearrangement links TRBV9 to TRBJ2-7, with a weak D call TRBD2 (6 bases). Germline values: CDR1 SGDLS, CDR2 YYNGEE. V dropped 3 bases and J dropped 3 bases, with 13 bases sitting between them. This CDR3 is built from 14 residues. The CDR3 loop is CASSASGTGYEQYF. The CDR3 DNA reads TGTGCCAGCAGCGCATCCGGGACTGGCTACGAGCAGTACTTC.

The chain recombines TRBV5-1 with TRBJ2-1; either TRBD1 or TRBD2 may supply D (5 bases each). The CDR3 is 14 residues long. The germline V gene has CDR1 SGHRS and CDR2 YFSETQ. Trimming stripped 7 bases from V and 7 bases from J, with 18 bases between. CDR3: CASESGAVENEQFF. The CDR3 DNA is TGCGCCAGCGAATCCGGGGCCGTTGAAAATGAGCAGTTCTTC.

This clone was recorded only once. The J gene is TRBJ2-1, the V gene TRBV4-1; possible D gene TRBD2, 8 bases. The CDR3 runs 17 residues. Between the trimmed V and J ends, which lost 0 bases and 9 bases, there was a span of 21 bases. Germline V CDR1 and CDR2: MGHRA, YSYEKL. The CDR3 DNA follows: TGCGCCAGCAGCCAAGATACGGGAGGGGGCAAGCGAGGTGAGCAGTTCTTC. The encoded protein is CASSQDTGGGKRGEQFF.

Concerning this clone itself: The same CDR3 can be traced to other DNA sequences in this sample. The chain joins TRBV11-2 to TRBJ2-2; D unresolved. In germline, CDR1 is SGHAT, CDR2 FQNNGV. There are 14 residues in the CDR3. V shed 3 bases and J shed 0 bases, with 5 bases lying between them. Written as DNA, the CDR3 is TGTGCCAGCAGCTTCCCTGCGAACACCGGGGAGCTGTTTTTT. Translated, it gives CASSFPANTGELFF.

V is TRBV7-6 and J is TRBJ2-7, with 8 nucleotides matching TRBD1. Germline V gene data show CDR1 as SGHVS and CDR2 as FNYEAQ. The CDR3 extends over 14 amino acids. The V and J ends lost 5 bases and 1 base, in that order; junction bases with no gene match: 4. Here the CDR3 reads CASSPGDRSYEQYF. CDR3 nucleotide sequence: TGTGCCAGCAGCCCTGGGGACAGGTCCTACGAGCAGTACTTC.

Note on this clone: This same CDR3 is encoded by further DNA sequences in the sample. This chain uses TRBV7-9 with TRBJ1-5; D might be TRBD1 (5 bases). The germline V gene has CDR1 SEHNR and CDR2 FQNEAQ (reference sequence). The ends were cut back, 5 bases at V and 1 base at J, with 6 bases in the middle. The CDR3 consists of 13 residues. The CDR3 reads CASSRDSNQPQHF. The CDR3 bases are TGTGCCAGCAGCCGGGACAGCAATCAGCCCCAGCATTTT.

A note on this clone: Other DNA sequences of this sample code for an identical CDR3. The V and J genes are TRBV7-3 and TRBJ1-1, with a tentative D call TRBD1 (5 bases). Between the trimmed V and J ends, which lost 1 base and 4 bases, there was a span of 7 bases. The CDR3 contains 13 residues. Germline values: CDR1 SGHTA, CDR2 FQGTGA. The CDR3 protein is CASSLRQGTEAFF. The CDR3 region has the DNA TGTGCCAGCAGCTTAAGGCAGGGCACTGAAGCTTTCTTT.

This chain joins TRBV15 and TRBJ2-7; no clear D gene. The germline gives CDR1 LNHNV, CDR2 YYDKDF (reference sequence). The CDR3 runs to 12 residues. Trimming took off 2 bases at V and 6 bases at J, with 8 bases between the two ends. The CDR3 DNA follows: TGTGCCACCAGCAGAAGAGGTGGCGAGCAGTACTTC. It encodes CATSRRGGEQYF.

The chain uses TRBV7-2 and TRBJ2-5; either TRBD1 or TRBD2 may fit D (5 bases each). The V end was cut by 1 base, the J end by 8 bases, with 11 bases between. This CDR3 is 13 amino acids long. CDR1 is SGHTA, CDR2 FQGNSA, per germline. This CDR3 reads CASSLDLGVTQYF. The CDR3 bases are TGTGCCAGCAGCTTAGATTTGGGGGTCACCCAGTACTTC.

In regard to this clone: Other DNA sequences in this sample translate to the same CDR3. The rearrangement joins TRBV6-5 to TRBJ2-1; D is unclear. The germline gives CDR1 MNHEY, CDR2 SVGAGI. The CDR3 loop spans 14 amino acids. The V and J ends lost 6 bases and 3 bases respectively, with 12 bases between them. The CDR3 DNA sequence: TGTGCCAGCAGCCTCCAAGGCAGCTACAATGAGCAGTTCTTC. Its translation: CASSLQGSYNEQFF.

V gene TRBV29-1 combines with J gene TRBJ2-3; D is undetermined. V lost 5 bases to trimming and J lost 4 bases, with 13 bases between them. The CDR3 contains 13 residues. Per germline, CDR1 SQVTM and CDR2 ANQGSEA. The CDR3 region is CSVRALLADTQYF. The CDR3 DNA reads TGCAGCGTTCGGGCCTTGTTAGCAGATACGCAGTATTTT.

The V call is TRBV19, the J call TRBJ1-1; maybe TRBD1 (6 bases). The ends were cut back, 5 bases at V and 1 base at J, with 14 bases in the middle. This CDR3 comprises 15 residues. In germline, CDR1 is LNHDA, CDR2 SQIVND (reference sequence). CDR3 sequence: CASSPHPDRNTEAFF. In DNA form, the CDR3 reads TGTGCCAGTAGTCCCCACCCGGACAGGAACACTGAAGCTTTCTTT.

The CDR3 protein is CASTTGLAGHNEQFF. CDR3 DNA: TGTGCCAGCACCACGGGACTAGCGGGACACAATGAGCAGTTCTTC. The chain uses TRBV5-4 and TRBJ2-1; TRBD2 aligns across 13 bases. The CDR3 covers 15 residues. With V trimmed by 6 bases and J by 5 bases, 5 bases remained unmatched. Germline CDR1 and CDR2: SGHNT and YYREEE (reference sequence).

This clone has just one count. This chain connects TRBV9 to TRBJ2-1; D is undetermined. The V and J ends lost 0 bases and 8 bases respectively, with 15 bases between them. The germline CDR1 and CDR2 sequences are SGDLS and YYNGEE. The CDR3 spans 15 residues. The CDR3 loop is CASSVAPEFHHEQFF. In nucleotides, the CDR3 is TGTGCCAGCAGCGTAGCCCCAGAGTTCCACCATGAGCAGTTCTTC.

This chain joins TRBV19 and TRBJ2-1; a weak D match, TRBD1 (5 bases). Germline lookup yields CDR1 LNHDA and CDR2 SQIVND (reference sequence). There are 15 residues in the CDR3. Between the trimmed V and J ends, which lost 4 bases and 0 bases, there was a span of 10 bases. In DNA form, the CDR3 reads TGTGCCAGTAGTAAGGGGTTTGTCTCCTACAATGAGCAGTTCTTC. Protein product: CASSKGFVSYNEQFF.

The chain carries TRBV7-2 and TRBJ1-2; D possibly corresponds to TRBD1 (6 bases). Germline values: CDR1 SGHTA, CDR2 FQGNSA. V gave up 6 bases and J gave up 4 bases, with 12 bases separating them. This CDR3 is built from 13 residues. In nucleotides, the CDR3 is TGTGCCAGCAGTCAGGGGCTAGGCTATGGCTACACCTTC. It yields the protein CASSQGLGYGYTF.

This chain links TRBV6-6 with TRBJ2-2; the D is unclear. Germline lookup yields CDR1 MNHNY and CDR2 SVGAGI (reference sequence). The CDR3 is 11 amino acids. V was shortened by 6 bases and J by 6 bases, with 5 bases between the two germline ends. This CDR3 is CASSSPGELFF. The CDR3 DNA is TGTGCCAGCAGCTCCCCCGGGGAGCTGTTTTTT.

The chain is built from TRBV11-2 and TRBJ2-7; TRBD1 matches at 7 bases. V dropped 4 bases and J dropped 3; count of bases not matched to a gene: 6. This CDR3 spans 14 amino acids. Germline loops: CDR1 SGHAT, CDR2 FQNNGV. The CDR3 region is CASSSVTGDYEQYF. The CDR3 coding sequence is TGTGCCAGCAGCTCGGTTACAGGGGACTACGAGCAGTACTTC.

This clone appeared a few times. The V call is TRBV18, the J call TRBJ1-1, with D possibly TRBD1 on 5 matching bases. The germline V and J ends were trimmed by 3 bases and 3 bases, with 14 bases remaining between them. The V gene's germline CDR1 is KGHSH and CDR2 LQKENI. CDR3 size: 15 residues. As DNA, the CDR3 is TGTGCCAGCTCACCGGGACGGGGAGAGGACACTGAAGCTTTCTTT. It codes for CASSPGRGEDTEAFF.

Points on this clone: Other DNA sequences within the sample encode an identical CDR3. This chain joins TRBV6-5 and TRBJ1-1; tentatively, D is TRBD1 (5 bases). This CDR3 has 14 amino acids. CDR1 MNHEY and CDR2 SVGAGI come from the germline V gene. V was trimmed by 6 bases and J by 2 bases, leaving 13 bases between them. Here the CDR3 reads CASSSGTANTEAFF. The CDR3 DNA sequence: TGTGCCAGCAGCTCTGGGACGGCCAACACTGAAGCTTTCTTT.

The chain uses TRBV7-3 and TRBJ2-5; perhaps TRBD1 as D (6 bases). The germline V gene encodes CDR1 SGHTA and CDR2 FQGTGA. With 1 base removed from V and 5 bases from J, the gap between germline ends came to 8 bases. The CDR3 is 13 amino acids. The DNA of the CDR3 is TGTGCCAGCAGCTTAAGTCAGGGGGAGACCCAGTACTTC. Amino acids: CASSLSQGETQYF.

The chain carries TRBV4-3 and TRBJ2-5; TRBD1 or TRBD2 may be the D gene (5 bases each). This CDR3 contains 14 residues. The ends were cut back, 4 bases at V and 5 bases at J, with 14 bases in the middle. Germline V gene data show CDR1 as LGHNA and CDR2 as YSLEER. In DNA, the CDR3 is TGCGCCAGCAGCCCCAGAGGGGCCGGCGAGACCCAGTACTTC. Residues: CASSPRGAGETQYF.

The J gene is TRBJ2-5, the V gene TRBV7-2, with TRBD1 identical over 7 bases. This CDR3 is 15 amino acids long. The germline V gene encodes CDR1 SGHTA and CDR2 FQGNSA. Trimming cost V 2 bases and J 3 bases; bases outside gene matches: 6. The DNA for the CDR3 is TGTGCCAGCAGCTTATTTTCCGGGACAGAAGAGACCCAGTACTTC. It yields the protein CASSLFSGTEETQYF.